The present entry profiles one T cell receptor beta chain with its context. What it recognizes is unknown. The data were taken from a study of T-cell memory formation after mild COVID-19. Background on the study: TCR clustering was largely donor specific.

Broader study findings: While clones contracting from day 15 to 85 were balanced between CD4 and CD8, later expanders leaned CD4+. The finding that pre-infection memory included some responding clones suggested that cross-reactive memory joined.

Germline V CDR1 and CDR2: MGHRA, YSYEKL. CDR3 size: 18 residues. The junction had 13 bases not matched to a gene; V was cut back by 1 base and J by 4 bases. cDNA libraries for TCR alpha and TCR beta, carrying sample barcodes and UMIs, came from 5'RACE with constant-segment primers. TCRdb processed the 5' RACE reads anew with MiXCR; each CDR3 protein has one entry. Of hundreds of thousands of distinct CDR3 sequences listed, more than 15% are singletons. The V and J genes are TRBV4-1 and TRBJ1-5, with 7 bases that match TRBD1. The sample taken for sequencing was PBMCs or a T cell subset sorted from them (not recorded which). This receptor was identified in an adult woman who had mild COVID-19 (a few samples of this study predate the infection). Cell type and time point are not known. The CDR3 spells CASSQVVGKQGSNQPQHF. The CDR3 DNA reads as TGCGCCAGCAGCCAAGTCGTGGGGAAACAGGGGTCGAATCAGCCCCAGCATTTT.